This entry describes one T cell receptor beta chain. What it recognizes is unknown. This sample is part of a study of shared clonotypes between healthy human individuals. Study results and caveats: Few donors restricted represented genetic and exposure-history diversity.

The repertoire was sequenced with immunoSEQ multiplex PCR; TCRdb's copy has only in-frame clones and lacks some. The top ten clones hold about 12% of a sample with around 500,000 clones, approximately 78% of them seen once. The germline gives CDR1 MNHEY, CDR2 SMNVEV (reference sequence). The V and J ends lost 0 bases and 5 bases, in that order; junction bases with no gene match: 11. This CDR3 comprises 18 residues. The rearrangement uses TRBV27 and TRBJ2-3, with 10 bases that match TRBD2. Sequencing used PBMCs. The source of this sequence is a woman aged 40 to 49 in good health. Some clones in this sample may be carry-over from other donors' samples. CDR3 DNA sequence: TGTGCCAGCAGTTTATCCCCACATAGCGGGAGGAGGGGAGATACGCAGTATTTT. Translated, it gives CASSLSPHSGRRGDTQYF.